This T cell receptor beta chain was observed in a study of T cells in Graves' hyperthyroidism and ophthalmopathy. The source material, RNA transcripts, was used to amplify TCR beta CDR3 regions. TCR CDR3 underwent first-round RT-PCR with the HTBI primer set. One entry per CDR3 protein results from TCRdb running MiXCR on the multiplex PCR reads. The sample carries 600,000 to 650,000 distinct CDR3 sequences, roughly 20% recorded once. Between the trimmed V and J ends, which lost 2 bases and 5 bases, there was a span of 13 bases. This CDR3 is built from 14 residues. Germline CDR1 reads SGDLS; CDR2 reads YYNGEE. This clonotype has more than one count but fewer than ten. The cohort's ophthalmopathy patients, a group with duration under 3 months, had a Clinical Activity Score of at least 3 and a NOSPECS grade of at least 4. Orbital computed tomography, thyroid ultrasound, serum thyroxine and TRAb, and clinical symptoms together informed the diagnoses.

The sequence came from a man aged 30 to 39 with Graves' ophthalmopathy. Input material: blood. The V and J genes are TRBV9 and TRBJ1-2; D remains unclear. CDR3 coding DNA: TGTGCCAGCAGCGTCGCAGACTTTAGATATGGCTACACCTTC. Its protein product is CASSVADFRYGYTF.